What follows are 8 T cell receptor beta chains derived from one specimen sequenced in a study of T cells in localized non-small cell lung cancer (TCRdb year 2020). The method behind the library was the immunoSEQ multiplex PCR assay. What TCRdb holds here is the immuneACCESS table cut down to in-frame rearrangements. Part of the clones is not present; checked against another copy, under half of the missing clones reflect an unresolved V gene, and the others are unexplained. This sample holds 28,000 or so clones; approximately 89% were observed only once. In total, the top ten clones hold 4% to 5% of the sample. The source was peripheral blood, collected before any cancer treatment. These receptors were obtained from a female donor older than 55 with stage II squamous cell lung carcinoma.

The chain carries TRBV6-1 and TRBJ2-7; tentatively, D is TRBD2 (6 bases). CDR3 length equals 14 residues. Trimming left V 7 bases short and J 0 bases short, with 13 bases between. Germline V CDR1 and CDR2: MNHNS, SASEGT. The CDR3 here is CASIPGVPSYEQYF. CDR3 DNA sequence: TGTGCCAGCATCCCGGGGGTGCCCTCCTACGAGCAGTACTTC.

This chain connects TRBV5-4 to TRBJ2-3, with D possibly being TRBD2 (6 bases). V lost 3 bases, J lost 3 bases, and 14 bases lay in between. Germline lookup yields CDR1 SGHNT and CDR2 YYREEE (reference sequence). This CDR3 region has 15 residues. CDR3 nucleotide sequence: TGTGCCAGCAGCTCGGGGACTCCTGGAACAGATACGCAGTATTTT. It codes for CASSSGTPGTDTQYF.

This rearrangement joins TRBV30 to TRBJ2-7; the D is unclear. CDR3 size: 11 residues. Germline V gives CDR1 GTSNPN, CDR2 SVGIG (reference sequence). V was pared by 5 bases and J by 4 bases, with 9 bases between. The chain's CDR3 is CAWAGGYEQYF. Here the CDR3 DNA reads TGTGCCTGGGCCGGCGGTTACGAGCAGTACTTC.

This rearrangement joins TRBV5-1 to TRBJ2-3, with 9 bases identical to TRBD2. Germline CDR1 and CDR2: SGHRS and YFSETQ. CDR3 length: 16 residues. Trimming at V came to 0 bases and at J to 4 bases, leaving 6 bases not matched to a gene. The CDR3 spells CASSLAGREGADTQYF. The DNA for the CDR3 is TGCGCCAGCAGCTTGGCCGGGCGGGAGGGCGCAGATACGCAGTATTTT. Supplemented by reference TRBV5-1 and TRBJ2-3, the full variable domain reads KAGVTQTPRYLIKTRGQQVTLSCSPISGHRSVSWYQQTPGQGLQFLFEYFSETQRNKGNFPGRFSGRQFSNSRSEMNVSTLELGDSALYLCASSLAGREGADTQYFGPGTRLTVL.

The chain carries TRBV28 and TRBJ1-4; a possible D gene is TRBD1 (6 bases). Germline-derived CDR1 and CDR2 are MDHEN and SYDVKM. The CDR3 runs to 15 residues. The germline V and J ends were trimmed by 6 bases and 8 bases, with 19 bases remaining between them. CDR3 sequence: CASSLGGGAKEKLFF. The DNA of the CDR3 is TGTGCCAGCAGCCTCGGTGGGGGGGCGAAGGAAAAACTGTTTTTT.

This clone has a single count. The CDR3 nucleotides are TGCGCCAGCAGCCCAAGGACTAGTCCTTCGACAGATACGCAGTATTTT. It specifies CASSPRTSPSTDTQYF. The chain carries TRBV5-1 and TRBJ2-3, with 7 bases fitting TRBD2. The germline gives CDR1 SGHRS, CDR2 YFSETQ. V lost 4 bases to trimming and J lost 3 bases; unmatched junction nucleotides: 11. The CDR3 totals 16 residues.

The rearrangement joins TRBV5-4 to TRBJ2-1; the D is unclear. There are 12 residues in the CDR3. V lost 0 bases and J 5 bases, leaving 3 bases between the germline ends. Germline V gives CDR1 SGHNT, CDR2 YYREEE (reference sequence). The CDR3 DNA follows: TGTGCCAGCAGCTTGGGCGACAATGAGCAGTTCTTC. Protein: CASSLGDNEQFF.

The chain joins TRBV9 to TRBJ2-1; 7 nucleotides agree with TRBD2. Germline trimming cut 1 base from V and 9 bases from J; bases unmatched to any gene: 7. The CDR3 is 14 amino acids. The germline V gene encodes CDR1 SGDLS and CDR2 YYNGEE. CDR3 region: CASSVQGGRGEQFF. Here the CDR3 DNA reads TGTGCCAGCAGCGTACAGGGAGGGAGGGGTGAGCAGTTCTTC. Using reference TRBV9 and TRBJ2-1 for the parts outside the CDR3, the full variable domain is DSGVTQTPKHLITATGQRVTLRCSPRSGDLSVYWYQQSLDQGLQFLIQYYNGEERAKGNILERFSAQQFPDLHSELNLSSLELGDSALYFCASSVQGGRGEQFFGPGTRLTVL.